These 18 T cell receptor beta chains were all obtained from the same sample, sequenced in a study of T cell responses to AZD1222 COVID-19 vaccine. Generated by immunoSEQ multiplex PCR, the TCRdb table keeps only in-frame clones and is missing some. The table has 140,000 or so clones, roughly nine tenths seen once; the top ten hold approximately 1.5%. The sequencing used peripheral blood, collected on day 0 of AZD1222 vaccination. These TCRs come from an adult in good health.

This chain links TRBV29-1 with TRBJ2-2, with TRBD1 matching 9 bases. Germline CDR1 and CDR2: SQVTM and ANQGSEA. The CDR3 is 17 amino acids. The trim removed 0 bases at V and 4 bases at J, leaving 9 bases unmatched. This CDR3 reads CSVEDLQTGGVTGELFF. CDR3 in DNA: TGCAGCGTTGAAGATCTCCAGACAGGGGGAGTCACCGGGGAGCTGTTTTTT.

The chain links TRBV2 to TRBJ1-1, with 11 bases aligning to TRBD1. The CDR3 totals 20 residues. Germline CDR1 reads SNHLY; CDR2 reads FYNNEI. The V gene end was trimmed by 2 bases and the J gene end by 0 bases; junction bases not matched to a gene: 14. CDR3 residues: CASSEPRDRGNPKMNTEAFF. The CDR3 DNA follows: TGTGCCAGCAGTGAACCCCGGGACAGGGGGAATCCAAAAATGAACACTGAAGCTTTCTTT. Complete variable domain (other parts from reference TRBV2 and TRBJ1-1): EPEVTQTPSHQVTQMGQEVILRCVPISNHLYFYWYRQILGQKVEFLVSFYNNEISEKSEIFDDQFSVERPDGSNFTLKIRSTKLEDSAMYFCASSEPRDRGNPKMNTEAFFGQGTRLTVV.

This clone was observed a handful of times. The chain has TRBV4-2 and TRBJ2-7; 9 bases fit TRBD2. Germline CDR1 LGHNA, CDR2 YNFKEQ. The J segment lost 6 bases and the V segment lost 1 base, leaving 10 bases of the junction unmatched. This CDR3 is 16 amino acids long. CDR3: CASSQVVAGGPSEQYF. For the CDR3, the DNA is TGTGCCAGCAGCCAAGTAGTGGCGGGAGGGCCGTCCGAGCAGTACTTC.

The gene calls are TRBV7-3 and TRBJ2-5; 10 nucleotides align to TRBD1. The CDR3 has 14 amino acids. Trimming cost V 4 bases and J 5 bases; bases outside gene matches: 4. CDR1 and CDR2 from the germline V gene are SGHTA and FQGTGA. CDR3 loop: CASSSGQGWETQYF. CDR3 sequence (DNA): TGTGCCAGCAGCTCGGGACAGGGGTGGGAGACCCAGTACTTC. The full variable domain, rest sourced from reference TRBV7-3 and TRBJ2-5, is GAGVSQTPSNKVTEKGKYVELRCDPISGHTALYWYRQSLGQGPEFLIYFQGTGAADDSGLPNDRFFAVRPEGSVSTLKIQRTERGDSAVYLCASSSGQGWETQYFGPGTRLLVL.

This clone has just one count. The chain combines TRBV27 with TRBJ1-5; TRBD1 matches 7 bases. V lost 8 bases, J lost 3 bases, and 10 bases stayed unmatched. The CDR3 length is 15 residues. Germline CDR1 reads MNHEY; CDR2 reads SMNVEV (reference sequence). The CDR3 loop is CASPMRGPSNQPQHF. The CDR3 DNA reads as TGTGCCAGCCCTATGAGGGGGCCCTCCAATCAGCCCCAGCATTTT.

The V and J genes are TRBV5-4 and TRBJ2-7, with TRBD2 matching 16 bases. Germline lookup yields CDR1 SGHNT and CDR2 YYREEE (reference sequence). V gave up 4 bases and J gave up 2 bases; unmatched junction bases: 6. This CDR3 is 17 amino acids long. CDR3 sequence: CASSRGLAGGPPYEQYF. The CDR3 nucleotides read TGTGCCAGCAGCAGGGGACTAGCGGGAGGGCCCCCCTACGAGCAGTACTTC.

The chain links TRBV19 to TRBJ1-3, with unresolved D. The CDR3 totals 18 residues. Germline loops: CDR1 LNHDA, CDR2 SQIVND (reference sequence). Trimming removed 1 base from V and 0 bases from J, with 16 bases in between. The CDR3 DNA reads as TGTGCCAGTAGTATAGCAACAATCGGACTGAGCTCTGGAAACACCATATATTTT. This translates into CASSIATIGLSSGNTIYF.

In DNA, the CDR3 is TGTGCCAGCAGTCCCCGACAGGGTACCTCCTACGAGCAGTACTTC. It specifies CASSPRQGTSYEQYF. The chain uses TRBV27 and TRBJ2-7, with 7 bases identical to TRBD1. The CDR3 runs 15 residues. J gave up 0 bases and V 5 bases, and 7 bases lay outside the gene matches. Germline-derived CDR1 and CDR2 are MNHEY and SMNVEV (reference sequence).

The chain recombines TRBV6-6 with TRBJ2-5; D remains unclear. The CDR3 has 14 amino acids. Trimming left V 2 bases short and J 2 bases short, with 9 bases between. The germline gives CDR1 MNHNY, CDR2 SVGAGI (reference sequence). As DNA, the CDR3 is TGTGCCAGCAGTTACACCGCAGCGCAAGAGACCCAGTACTTC. Translating it yields CASSYTAAQETQYF.

The chain couples TRBV4-1 to TRBJ2-7; D might be TRBD1 (6 bases). The CDR3 extends over 16 amino acids. Germline V gene lookup returns CDR1 MGHRA and CDR2 YSYEKL. The V end lost 0 bases, the J end lost 6 bases, and 18 bases lay between the germline ends. CDR3 residues: CASSQDLVQGVGEQYF. The CDR3 region has the DNA TGCGCCAGCAGCCAAGATCTCGTACAGGGTGTGGGCGAGCAGTACTTC.

In DNA, the CDR3 is TGTGCCAGCAGCTGGGACAGGGACACTGAAGCTTTCTTT. Amino acids: CASSWDRDTEAFF. This chain uses TRBV7-2 with TRBJ1-1; 9 positions match TRBD1. The CDR3 covers 13 residues. Germline lookup yields CDR1 SGHTA and CDR2 FQGNSA. The junction had 0 bases not matched to a gene; V was cut back by 4 bases and J by 3 bases. The full variable domain, its missing parts supplied by reference TRBV7-2 and TRBJ1-1, is GAGVSQSPSNKVTEKGKDVELRCDPISGHTALYWYRQSLGQGLEFLIYFQGNSAPDKSGLPSDRFSAERTGGSVSTLTIQRTQQEDSAVYLCASSWDRDTEAFFGQGTRLTVV.

The rearrangement links TRBV7-8 to TRBJ2-7, with D unclear. The ends were cut back, 5 bases at V and 2 bases at J, with 16 bases in the middle. CDR3 length equals 15 residues. The V gene's germline CDR1 is SGHVS and CDR2 FQNEAQ. The DNA of the CDR3 is TGTGCCAGCAGCCTAAAGCTGACACCAACCTACGAGCAGTACTTC. It codes for CASSLKLTPTYEQYF.

The chain joins TRBV5-1 to TRBJ2-7; 7 bases map to TRBD1. The ends lost 0 bases at V and 3 bases at J; junction bases unmatched: 6. Germline CDR1 reads SGHRS; CDR2 reads YFSETQ. The CDR3 is 15 amino acids. DNA of the CDR3: TGCGCCAGCAGCTTGGGGGGACAGAAATACTACGAGCAGTACTTC. Protein product: CASSLGGQKYYEQYF.

This clone was recorded only once. This chain connects TRBV10-1 to TRBJ2-2, with D maybe TRBD1 (6 bases). This CDR3 region has 16 residues. The V and J ends lost 3 bases and 3 bases respectively, with 14 bases between them. Germline CDR1 reads WNHNN; CDR2 reads SYGVQD (reference sequence). The CDR3 reads CASSDRGGPHTGELFF. CDR3 bases: TGCGCCAGCAGTGATCGAGGGGGACCGCACACCGGGGAGCTGTTTTTT.

The chain has TRBV15 and TRBJ2-5; 8 nucleotides agree with TRBD2. The CDR3 has 14 residues. After removal of 3 bases from V and 4 bases from J, the junction contained 4 bases not matched to a gene. Germline CDR1 LNHNV, CDR2 YYDKDF (reference sequence). This CDR3 is CATSRGAGGETQYF. The CDR3, as DNA: TGTGCCACCAGCAGGGGGGCGGGGGGAGAGACCCAGTACTTC. Drawing the rest from reference TRBV15 and TRBJ2-5, the complete variable domain is DAMVIQNPRYQVTQFGKPVTLSCSQTLNHNVMYWYQQKSSQAPKLLFHYYDKDFNNEADTPDNFQSRRPNTSFCFLDIRSPGLGDTAMYLCATSRGAGGETQYFGPGTRLLVL.

V gene TRBV5-1 combines with J gene TRBJ2-7, with D uncertain. Germline V CDR1 and CDR2: SGHRS, YFSETQ. This CDR3 spans 11 amino acids. V dropped 7 bases and J dropped 5 bases, with 10 bases sitting between them. This chain's CDR3 is CASSPPHEQYF. The CDR3 coding sequence is TGCGCCAGCTCCCCCCCCCACGAGCAGTACTTC.

This clone was seen a single time. The V gene is TRBV5-4, the J gene TRBJ1-1; no clear D gene. Germline CDR1 is SGHNT and CDR2 is YYREEE (reference sequence). V gave up 0 bases and J gave up 5 bases, with 14 bases separating them. This CDR3 has 15 residues. Here the CDR3 DNA reads TGTGCCAGCAGCTTGGATTCCGTGACGAGGACTGAAGCTTTCTTT. Protein sequence: CASSLDSVTRTEAFF. Full variable domain (missing parts from reference TRBV5-4 and TRBJ1-1): ETGVTQSPTHLIKTRGQQVTLRCSSQSGHNTVSWYQQALGQGPQFIFQYYREEENGRGNFPPRFSGLQFPNYSSELNVNALELDDSALYLCASSLDSVTRTEAFFGQGTRLTVV.

This clone was detected a few times. Here the CDR3 reads CASNRGNNQPQHF. In DNA form, the CDR3 reads TGTGCCAGTAACAGGGGGAACAATCAGCCCCAGCATTTT. The rearrangement links TRBV19 to TRBJ1-5, with 8 positions matching TRBD1. The CDR3 covers 13 residues. CDR1 is LNHDA and CDR2 is SQIVND in the germline V gene (reference sequence). The junction had 2 bases not matched to a gene; V was cut back by 7 bases and J by 3 bases.